One and the same sample provided the 18 T cell receptor beta chains below, sequenced in a study of blood T cell repertoires in COVID-19. Method: immunoSEQ multiplex PCR; TCRdb's copy keeps in-frame clones and lacks some. The sample has 200,000 to 250,000 clones, around 90% seen once; the top ten hold more than 5.5%. The source material was peripheral blood. The receptor source for this set is a man aged 60 to 69 who had recovered from COVID-19.

V gene TRBV30 combines with J gene TRBJ1-6; D possibly corresponds to TRBD1 (6 bases). The germline gives CDR1 GTSNPN, CDR2 SVGIG (reference sequence). There are 14 residues in the CDR3. The V gene lost 3 bases and the J gene lost 14 bases, with 20 bases spanning the gap. The CDR3 here is CAWRTAGAGLALHF. Here the CDR3 DNA reads TGTGCCTGGAGGACGGCGGGGGCTGGATTAGCCCTCCACTTT. The whole variable domain, filled in from reference TRBV30 and TRBJ1-6, reads SQTIHQWPATLVQPVGSPLSLECTVEGTSNPNLYWYRQAAGRGLQLLFYSVGIGQISSEVPQNLSASRPQDRQFILSSKKLLLSDSGFYLCAWRTAGAGLALHFGNGTRLTVT.

The count of this clone is one. The CDR3 loop is CASSQVTGGTQYF. The CDR3 coding sequence is TGTGCCAGCAGCCAAGTTACAGGCGGGACCCAGTACTTC. This sequence joins TRBV3-1 (or the pseudogene TRBV3-2) and TRBJ2-5; D might be TRBD1 (5 bases). The germline gives CDR1 LGHDT, CDR2 YNNKEL (reference sequence). With 1 base removed from V and 7 bases from J, the gap between germline ends came to 10 bases. CDR3 length: 13 amino acids.

This clone was counted a few times. The chain is built from TRBV24-1 and TRBJ2-7; 7 bases line up with TRBD1. In germline, CDR1 is KGHDR, CDR2 SFDVKD. CDR3 length equals 14 residues. Germline trimming cut 9 bases from V and 2 bases from J; bases unmatched to any gene: 9. The CDR3 sequence is CATRRDSSPYEQYF. The CDR3 nucleotides are TGTGCCACCCGTCGGGACAGCTCTCCCTACGAGCAGTACTTC.

J is TRBJ1-2 and V is TRBV6-2 or TRBV6-3; D uncertain. V was cut by 4 bases and J by 3 bases, with 21 bases left in between. Per germline, CDR1 MNHEY and CDR2 SVGEGT. The CDR3 is made up of 17 amino acids. CDR3 protein: CASSSVFWEVSHYGYTF. The CDR3 nucleotides read TGTGCCAGCAGTTCGGTCTTCTGGGAGGTATCTCACTATGGCTACACCTTC.

This clone came up once. The chain uses TRBV11-2 and TRBJ1-2; TRBD1 aligns across 7 bases. With V trimmed by 5 bases and J by 4 bases, 7 bases remained unmatched. Germline V gene lookup returns CDR1 SGHAT and CDR2 FQNNGV. The CDR3 runs 14 residues. The CDR3 DNA sequence: TGTGCCAGCAGCCTACAACAGGGGACCTATGGCTACACCTTC. Its translation: CASSLQQGTYGYTF.

This clone was seen only a few times. The chain couples TRBV10-3 to TRBJ2-5, with 12 nucleotides matching TRBD2. This CDR3 contains 17 residues. Trimming at V came to 10 bases and at J to 5 bases, leaving 17 bases not matched to a gene. Germline CDR1 ENHRY, CDR2 SYGVKD. This CDR3 reads CASSGLAGTLSSETQYF. The CDR3 bases are TGTGCCAGCTCTGGACTAGCGGGGACACTCTCCTCTGAGACCCAGTACTTC.

The V gene is TRBV4-1, the J gene TRBJ1-2; D may be TRBD1 (6 bases). V lost 0 bases, J lost 2 bases, and 16 bases lay in between. Germline V gives CDR1 MGHRA, CDR2 YSYEKL. The CDR3 runs 17 residues. The DNA of the CDR3 is TGCGCCAGCAGCCAAGATCCTTCGGGGGGCGCCAACTATGGCTACACCTTC. This translates into CASSQDPSGGANYGYTF.

The V gene is TRBV19, the J gene TRBJ2-7; TRBD1 matches 7 bases. V lost 4 bases to trimming and J lost 5 bases; unmatched junction nucleotides: 5. From germline, CDR1 is LNHDA and CDR2 SQIVND (reference sequence). This CDR3 spans 13 amino acids. The CDR3: CASSTDRVNEQYF. CDR3 nucleotide sequence: TGTGCCAGTAGTACCGACAGGGTAAACGAGCAGTACTTC.

This clone was detected once. The chain's CDR3 is CASSIAAGTNYGYTF. The DNA of the CDR3 is TGTGCCAGTAGTATAGCGGCCGGGACTAACTATGGCTACACCTTC. The V gene is TRBV19, the J gene TRBJ1-2; D is ambiguous. CDR3 length equals 15 residues. Germline CDR1 is LNHDA and CDR2 is SQIVND (reference sequence). Trimming left V 1 base short and J 0 bases short, with 9 bases between.

The gene calls are TRBV9 and TRBJ1-2; TRBD1 aligns across 8 bases. The junction had 13 bases not matched to a gene; V was cut back by 3 bases and J by 3 bases. Germline V gene data show CDR1 as SGDLS and CDR2 as YYNGEE. The length of the CDR3 is 17 residues. The CDR3 region is CASSELTGALTDYGYTF. In nucleotides, the CDR3 is TGTGCCAGCAGCGAGTTGACAGGGGCCCTTACGGACTATGGCTACACCTTC.

CDR3 amino acids: CASSLQANQPQHF. The CDR3 DNA reads as TGTGCCAGCAGCTTGCAAGCAAATCAGCCCCAGCATTTT. The chain couples TRBV5-6 to TRBJ1-5; D gene ambiguous. Germline values: CDR1 SGHDT, CDR2 YYEEEE. Trimming shortened V by 1 base and J by 4 bases, and 6 bases separated the two germline ends. The CDR3 totals 13 residues. Filled out from reference TRBV5-6 and TRBJ1-5, the complete variable domain reads DAGVTQSPTHLIKTRGQQVTLRCSPKSGHDTVSWYQQALGQGPQFIFQYYEEEERQRGNFPDRFSGHQFPNYSSELNVNALLLGDSALYLCASSLQANQPQHFGDGTRLSIL.

The chain recombines TRBV7-2 with TRBJ1-1; TRBD1 is a possible D gene (5 bases). Germline V gives CDR1 SGHTA, CDR2 FQGNSA. The V and J ends lost 1 base and 0 bases respectively, with 15 bases between them. This CDR3 comprises 17 residues. The CDR3 DNA follows: TGTGCCAGCAGCTTAGGGAGGGCAGGGAGGTTGAACACTGAAGCTTTCTTT. Translation: CASSLGRAGRLNTEAFF.

J is TRBJ1-1 and V is TRBV6-5; D ambiguous. This CDR3 comprises 14 residues. Trimming took off 6 bases at V and 1 base at J, with 12 bases between the two ends. Germline V gene sequence: CDR1 MNHEY, CDR2 SVGAGI. As DNA, the CDR3 is TGTGCCAGCAGCCCCCCAGGCAGGAACACTGAAGCTTTCTTT. Protein product: CASSPPGRNTEAFF.

The chain recombines TRBV6-5 with TRBJ1-1, with a tentative D call TRBD1 (5 bases). Looked up from germline, CDR1 is MNHEY and CDR2 is SVGAGI. The CDR3 spans 13 residues. Trimming removed 6 bases from V and 6 bases from J, with 14 bases in between. CDR3 loop: CASRGGAGAEAFF. The CDR3 DNA reads TGTGCCAGCAGGGGAGGGGCGGGCGCTGAAGCTTTCTTT.

The V gene is TRBV19, the J gene TRBJ2-7, with 7 nucleotides matching TRBD1. The germline CDR1 and CDR2 sequences are LNHDA and SQIVND (reference sequence). V dropped 5 bases and J dropped 7; count of bases not matched to a gene: 8. This CDR3 is built from 13 residues. Written as DNA, the CDR3 is TGTGCCAGTAGTCCATACAGGGGTCTGGAGCAGTACTTC. It is translated as CASSPYRGLEQYF.

This clone was seen once. The rearrangement uses TRBV7-9 and TRBJ2-1; 11 bases match TRBD2. This CDR3 region has 16 residues. Germline V CDR1 and CDR2: SEHNR, FQNEAQ (reference sequence). Unmatched junction bases numbered 9, after V lost 6 bases and J lost 5 bases. The CDR3 spells CASSGTGTSGNNEQFF. DNA for the CDR3: TGTGCCAGCAGTGGAACCGGGACTAGCGGAAACAATGAGCAGTTCTTC.

The chain joins TRBV19 to TRBJ2-3, with D unclear. CDR1 is LNHDA, CDR2 SQIVND, per germline (reference sequence). Trimming left V 5 bases short and J 3 bases short, with 6 bases between. This CDR3 comprises 12 residues. The DNA for the CDR3 is TGTGCCAGTAGTCCGAGGACAGATACGCAGTATTTT. Translated, it gives CASSPRTDTQYF.

The V call is TRBV6-4, the J call TRBJ1-1; 9 nucleotides match TRBD1. Germline trimming cut 6 bases from V and 1 base from J; bases unmatched to any gene: 3. CDR1 MRHNA and CDR2 SNTAGT come from the germline V gene. This CDR3 has 14 amino acids. The CDR3 nucleotides read TGTGCCAGCAGGGTGACAGGGGGGAACACTGAAGCTTTCTTT. Its protein is CASRVTGGNTEAFF.